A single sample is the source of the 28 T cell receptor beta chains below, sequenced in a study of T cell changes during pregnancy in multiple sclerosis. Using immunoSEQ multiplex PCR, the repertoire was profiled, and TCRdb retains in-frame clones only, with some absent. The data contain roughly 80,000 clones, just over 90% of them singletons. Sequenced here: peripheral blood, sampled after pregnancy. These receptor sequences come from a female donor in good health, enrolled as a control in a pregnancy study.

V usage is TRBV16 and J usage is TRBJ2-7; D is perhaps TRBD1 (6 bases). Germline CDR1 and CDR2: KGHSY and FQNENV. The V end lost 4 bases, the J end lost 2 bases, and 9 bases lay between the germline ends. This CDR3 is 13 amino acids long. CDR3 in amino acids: CASSLDRTYEQYF. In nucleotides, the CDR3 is TGTGCCAGCAGCCTTGACAGGACCTACGAGCAGTACTTC.

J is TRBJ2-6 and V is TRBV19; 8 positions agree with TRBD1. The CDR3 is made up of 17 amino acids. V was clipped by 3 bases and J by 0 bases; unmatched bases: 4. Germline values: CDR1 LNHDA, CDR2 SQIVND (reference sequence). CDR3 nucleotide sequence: TGTGCCAGTAGTATGGGACAGGTGGTCTCTGGGGCCAACGTCCTGACTTTC. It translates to CASSMGQVVSGANVLTF. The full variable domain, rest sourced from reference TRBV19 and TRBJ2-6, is DGGITQSPKYLFRKEGQNVTLSCEQNLNHDAMYWYRQDPGQGLRLIYYSQIVNDFQKGDIAEGYSVSREKKESFPLTVTSAQKNPTAFYLCASSMGQVVSGANVLTFGAGSRLTVL.

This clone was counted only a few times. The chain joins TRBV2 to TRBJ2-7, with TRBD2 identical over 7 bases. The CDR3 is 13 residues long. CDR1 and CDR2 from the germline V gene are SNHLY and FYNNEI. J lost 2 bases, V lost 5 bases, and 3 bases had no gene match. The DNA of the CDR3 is TGTGCCAGCAGTATAGGACTAGCCTACGAGCAGTACTTC. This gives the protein CASSIGLAYEQYF.

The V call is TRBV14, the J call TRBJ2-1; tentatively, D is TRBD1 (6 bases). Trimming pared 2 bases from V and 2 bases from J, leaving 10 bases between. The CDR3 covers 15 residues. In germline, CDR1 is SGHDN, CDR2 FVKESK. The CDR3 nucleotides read TGTGCCAGCAGCCAATTCACAGGGACCTACAATGAGCAGTTCTTC. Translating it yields CASSQFTGTYNEQFF.

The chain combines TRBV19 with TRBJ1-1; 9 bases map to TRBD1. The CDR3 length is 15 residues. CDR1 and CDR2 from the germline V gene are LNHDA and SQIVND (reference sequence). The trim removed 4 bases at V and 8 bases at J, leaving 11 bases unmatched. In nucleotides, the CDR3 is TGTGCCAGTAGTACGCCTGACAGGGGGGATAGGGAAGCTTTCTTT. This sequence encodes CASSTPDRGDREAFF.

CDR3 bases: TGTGCCAGCAGCCAAAATAGCGGGGGACAAGAGACCCAGTACTTC. Translating it yields CASSQNSGGQETQYF. The chain combines TRBV4-2 with TRBJ2-5; 9 bases match TRBD2. The germline gives CDR1 LGHNA, CDR2 YNFKEQ. Germline trimming cut 2 bases from V and 2 bases from J; bases unmatched to any gene: 3. The CDR3 runs 15 residues.

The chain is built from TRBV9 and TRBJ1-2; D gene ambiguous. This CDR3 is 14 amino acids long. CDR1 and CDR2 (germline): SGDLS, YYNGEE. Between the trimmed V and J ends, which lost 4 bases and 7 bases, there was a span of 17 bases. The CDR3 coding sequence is TGTGCCAGCAGCCTCCTGACATCTCAAGGTGGCTACACCTTC. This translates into CASSLLTSQGGYTF. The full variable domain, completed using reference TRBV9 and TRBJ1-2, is DSGVTQTPKHLITATGQRVTLRCSPRSGDLSVYWYQQSLDQGLQFLIQYYNGEERAKGNILERFSAQQFPDLHSELNLSSLELGDSALYFCASSLLTSQGGYTFGSGTRLTVV.

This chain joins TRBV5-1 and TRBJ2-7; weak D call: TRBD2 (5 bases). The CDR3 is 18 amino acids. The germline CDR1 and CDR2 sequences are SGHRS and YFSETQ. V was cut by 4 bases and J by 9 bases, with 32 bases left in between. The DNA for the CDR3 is TGCGCCAGCAGCAGAAGAGGACTGCCTTCTTCTACGATGATGGGGCAGTACTTC. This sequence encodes CASSRRGLPSSTMMGQYF. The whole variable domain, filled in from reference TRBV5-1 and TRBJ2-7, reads KAGVTQTPRYLIKTRGQQVTLSCSPISGHRSVSWYQQTPGQGLQFLFEYFSETQRNKGNFPGRFSGRQFSNSRSEMNVSTLELGDSALYLCASSRRGLPSSTMMGQYFGPGTRLTVT.

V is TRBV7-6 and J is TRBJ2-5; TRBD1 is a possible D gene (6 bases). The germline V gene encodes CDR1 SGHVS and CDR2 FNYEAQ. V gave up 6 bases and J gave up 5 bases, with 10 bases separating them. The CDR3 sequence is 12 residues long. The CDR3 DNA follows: TGTGCCAGCAGTCGACAGGTGGAGACCCAGTACTTC. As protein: CASSRQVETQYF.

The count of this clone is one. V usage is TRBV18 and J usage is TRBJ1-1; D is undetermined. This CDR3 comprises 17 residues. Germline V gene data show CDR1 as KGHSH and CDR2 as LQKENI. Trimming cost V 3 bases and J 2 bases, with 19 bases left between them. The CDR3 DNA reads TGTGCCAGCTCACCTCTTCCCGGAACAGTTAAAAACACTGAAGCTTTCTTT. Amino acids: CASSPLPGTVKNTEAFF.

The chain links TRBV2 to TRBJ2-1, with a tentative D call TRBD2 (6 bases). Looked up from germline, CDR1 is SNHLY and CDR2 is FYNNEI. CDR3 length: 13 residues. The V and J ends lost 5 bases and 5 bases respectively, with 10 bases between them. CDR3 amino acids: CASSKWGDNEQFF. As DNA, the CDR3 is TGTGCCAGCAGTAAATGGGGGGACAATGAGCAGTTCTTC.

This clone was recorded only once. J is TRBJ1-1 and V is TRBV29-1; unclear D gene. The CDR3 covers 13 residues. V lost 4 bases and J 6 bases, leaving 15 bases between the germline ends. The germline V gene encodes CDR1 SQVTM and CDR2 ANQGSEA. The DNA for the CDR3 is TGCAGCGTTGGAGGGAGGGAACGGTCTGAAGCTTTCTTT. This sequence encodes CSVGGRERSEAFF.

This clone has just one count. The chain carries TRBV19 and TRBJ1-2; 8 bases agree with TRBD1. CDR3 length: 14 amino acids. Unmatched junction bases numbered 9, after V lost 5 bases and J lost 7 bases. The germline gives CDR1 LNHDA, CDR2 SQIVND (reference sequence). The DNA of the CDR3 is TGTGCCAGTAGTCCCCCAGGGGGCGCGACTGGCTACACCTTC. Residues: CASSPPGGATGYTF.

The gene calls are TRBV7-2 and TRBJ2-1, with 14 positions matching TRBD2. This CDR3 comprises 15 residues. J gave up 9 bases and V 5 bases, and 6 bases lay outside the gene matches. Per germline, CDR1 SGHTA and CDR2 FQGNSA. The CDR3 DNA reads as TGTGCCAGCAGCCCCTCGACTAGCGGGGGGGCTGAGCAGTTCTTC. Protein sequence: CASSPSTSGGAEQFF.

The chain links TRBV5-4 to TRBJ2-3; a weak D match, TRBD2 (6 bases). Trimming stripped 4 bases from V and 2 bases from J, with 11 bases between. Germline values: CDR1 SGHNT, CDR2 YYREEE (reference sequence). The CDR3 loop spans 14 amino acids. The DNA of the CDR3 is TGTGCCAGCAGCCGGGACTCCCCCACAGATACGCAGTATTTT. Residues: CASSRDSPTDTQYF.

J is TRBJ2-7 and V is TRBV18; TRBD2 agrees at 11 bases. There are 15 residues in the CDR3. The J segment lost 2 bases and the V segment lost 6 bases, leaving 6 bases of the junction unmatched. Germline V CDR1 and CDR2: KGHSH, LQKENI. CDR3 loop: CASSATSGIPYEQYF. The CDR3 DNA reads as TGTGCCAGCTCCGCGACTAGCGGGATACCCTACGAGCAGTACTTC.

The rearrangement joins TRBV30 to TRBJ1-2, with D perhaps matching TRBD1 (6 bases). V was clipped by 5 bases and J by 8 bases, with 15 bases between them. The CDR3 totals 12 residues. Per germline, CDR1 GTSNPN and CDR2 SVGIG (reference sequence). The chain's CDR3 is CAWEDSSNGYTF. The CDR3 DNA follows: TGTGCCTGGGAGGACAGTTCGAACGGCTACACCTTC.

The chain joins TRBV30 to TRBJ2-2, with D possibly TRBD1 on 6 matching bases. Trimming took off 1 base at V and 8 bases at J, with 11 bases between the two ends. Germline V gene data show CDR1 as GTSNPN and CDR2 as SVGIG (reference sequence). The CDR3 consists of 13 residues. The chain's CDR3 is CAWSAGTGGELFF. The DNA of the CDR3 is TGTGCCTGGAGTGCGGGAACAGGGGGGGAGCTGTTTTTT.

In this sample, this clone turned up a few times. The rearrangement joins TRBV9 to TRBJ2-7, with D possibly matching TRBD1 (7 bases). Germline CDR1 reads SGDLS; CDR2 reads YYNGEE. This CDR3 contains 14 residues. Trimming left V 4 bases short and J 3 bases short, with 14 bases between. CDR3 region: CASSPRGVGYEQYF. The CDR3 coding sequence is TGTGCCAGCAGCCCCAGGGGGGTTGGCTACGAGCAGTACTTC.

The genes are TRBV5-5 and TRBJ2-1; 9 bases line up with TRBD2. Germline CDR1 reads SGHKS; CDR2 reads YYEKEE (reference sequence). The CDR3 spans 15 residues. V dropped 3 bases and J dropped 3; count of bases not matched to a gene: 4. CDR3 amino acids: CASSSGLASYNEQFF. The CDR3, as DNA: TGTGCCAGCAGCTCGGGACTAGCCAGCTACAATGAGCAGTTCTTC. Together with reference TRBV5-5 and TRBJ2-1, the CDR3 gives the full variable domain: DAGVTQSPTHLIKTRGQQVTLRCSPISGHKSVSWYQQVLGQGPQFIFQYYEKEERGRGNFPDRFSARQFPNYSSELNVNALLLGDSALYLCASSSGLASYNEQFFGPGTRLTVL.

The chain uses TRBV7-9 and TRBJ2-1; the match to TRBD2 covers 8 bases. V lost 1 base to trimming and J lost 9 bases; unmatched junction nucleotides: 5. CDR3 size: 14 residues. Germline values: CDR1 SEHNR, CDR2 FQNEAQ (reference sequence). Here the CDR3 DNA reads TGTGCCAGCAGCTTAGACCCTCGGGGGGGTGAGCAGTTCTTC. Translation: CASSLDPRGGEQFF.

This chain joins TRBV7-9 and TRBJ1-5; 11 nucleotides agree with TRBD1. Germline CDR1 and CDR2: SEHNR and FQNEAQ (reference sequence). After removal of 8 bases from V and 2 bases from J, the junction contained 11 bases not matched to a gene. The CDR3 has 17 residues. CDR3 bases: TGTGCCAGCGGCCGGGACAGGGGGGCGTGGGGCAATCAGCCCCAGCATTTT. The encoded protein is CASGRDRGAWGNQPQHF. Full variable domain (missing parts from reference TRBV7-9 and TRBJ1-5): DTGVSQNPRHKITKRGQNVTFRCDPISEHNRLYWYRQTLGQGPEFLTYFQNEAQLEKSRLLSDRFSAERPKGSFSTLEIQRTEQGDSAMYLCASGRDRGAWGNQPQHFGDGTRLSIL.

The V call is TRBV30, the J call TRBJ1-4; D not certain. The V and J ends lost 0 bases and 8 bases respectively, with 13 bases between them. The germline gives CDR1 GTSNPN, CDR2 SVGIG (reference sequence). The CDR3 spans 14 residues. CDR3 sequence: CAWSVPSLREKLFF. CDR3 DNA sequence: TGTGCCTGGAGTGTACCCTCCCTCCGGGAAAAACTGTTTTTT.

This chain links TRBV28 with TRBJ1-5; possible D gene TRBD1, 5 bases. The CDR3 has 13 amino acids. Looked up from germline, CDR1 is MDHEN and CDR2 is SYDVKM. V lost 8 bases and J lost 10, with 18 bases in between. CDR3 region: CASVGGNWGPQHF. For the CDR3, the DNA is TGTGCCAGCGTTGGGGGGAATTGGGGACCCCAGCATTTT.

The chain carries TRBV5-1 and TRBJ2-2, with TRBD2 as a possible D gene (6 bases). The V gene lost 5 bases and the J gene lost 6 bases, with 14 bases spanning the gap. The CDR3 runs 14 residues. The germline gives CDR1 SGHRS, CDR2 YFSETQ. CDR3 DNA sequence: TGCGCCAGCAGTCTGCTAGGGAGGTCCGGGGAGCTGTTTTTT. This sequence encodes CASSLLGRSGELFF.

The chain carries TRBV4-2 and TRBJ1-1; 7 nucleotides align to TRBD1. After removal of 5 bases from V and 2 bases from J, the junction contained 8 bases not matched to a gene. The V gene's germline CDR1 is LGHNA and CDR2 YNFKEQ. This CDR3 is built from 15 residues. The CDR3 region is CASSFRQGGNTEAFF. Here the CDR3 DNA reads TGTGCCAGCAGCTTCCGACAGGGAGGAAACACTGAAGCTTTCTTT.

CDR3 amino acids: CASSLVAGANNQPQHF. DNA for the CDR3: TGTGCCAGCAGCTTAGTCGCAGGCGCGAACAATCAGCCCCAGCATTTT. The chain joins TRBV7-2 to TRBJ1-5, with unresolved D. CDR1 is SGHTA, CDR2 FQGNSA, per germline. Trimming removed 1 base from V and 3 bases from J, with 13 bases in between. The CDR3 is made up of 16 amino acids.

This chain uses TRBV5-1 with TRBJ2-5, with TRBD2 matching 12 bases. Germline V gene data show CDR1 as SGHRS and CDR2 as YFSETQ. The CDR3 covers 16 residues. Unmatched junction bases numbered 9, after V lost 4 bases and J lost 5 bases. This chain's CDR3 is CASSQETSGGWETQYF. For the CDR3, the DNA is TGCGCCAGCAGCCAGGAGACTAGCGGGGGTTGGGAGACCCAGTACTTC.